A selection of T cell receptor beta chains follows, all from one sample in a study of T cells in Graves' hyperthyroidism and ophthalmopathy. TCRdb reprocessed the multiplex PCR reads via MiXCR and lists one record per CDR3 protein. The sample yields 270,000 or so distinct CDR3 sequences, roughly 15% seen once. The specimen was blood. Receptors were obtained from a woman in her fifties or sixties with Graves' hyperthyroidism that later progressed to Graves' ophthalmopathy. Both conserved end residues are trimmed from each CDR3. Each record gives: V gene, CDR3 protein.

TRBV18 ASSPPGSSGNTIY
TRBV5-1 ASSTSAGTEAF
TRBV30 AWSVRNRVGTEAF
TRBV27 ASSLRNGLHYEQY
TRBV12-3/TRBV12-4 ASTGVGAMRAF
TRBV2 ASSEGGRELPPEQY
TRBV12-3/TRBV12-4 ASGPRRFNYGYT
TRBV10-3 AIRAGGPGETQY
TRBV7-2 ASSLAYLAERAYEQY
TRBV27 ASSTLAGGPYNEQF
TRBV10-3 AISPRDRGRTDTQY
TRBV5-1 ASSLGPQGIETQY
TRBV12-3/TRBV12-4 ASRLSQGVPEAF
TRBV5-1 ASSGDTHSGANVLT
TRBV29-1 SVSWTNTGELF
TRBV2 ASSERTGGGGDTQY
TRBV20-1 SAQSKGPQNTDTQY
TRBV29-1 SVEGDSSYEQY